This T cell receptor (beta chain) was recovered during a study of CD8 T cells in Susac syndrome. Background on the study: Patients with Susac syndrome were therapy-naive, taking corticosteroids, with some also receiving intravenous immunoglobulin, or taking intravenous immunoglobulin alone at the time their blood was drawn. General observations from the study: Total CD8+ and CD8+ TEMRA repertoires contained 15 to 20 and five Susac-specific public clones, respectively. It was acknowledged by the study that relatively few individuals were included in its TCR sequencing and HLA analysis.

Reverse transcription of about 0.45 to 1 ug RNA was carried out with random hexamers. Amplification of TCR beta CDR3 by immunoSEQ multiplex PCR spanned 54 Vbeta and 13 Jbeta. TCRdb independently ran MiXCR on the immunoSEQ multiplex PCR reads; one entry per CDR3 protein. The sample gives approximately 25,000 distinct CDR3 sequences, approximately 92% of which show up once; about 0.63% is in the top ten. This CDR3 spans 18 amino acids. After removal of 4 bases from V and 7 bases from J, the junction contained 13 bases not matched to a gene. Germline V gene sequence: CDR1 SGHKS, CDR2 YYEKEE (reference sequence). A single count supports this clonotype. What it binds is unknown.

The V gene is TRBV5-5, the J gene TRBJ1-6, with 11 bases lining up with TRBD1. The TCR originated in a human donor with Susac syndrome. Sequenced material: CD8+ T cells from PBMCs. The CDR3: CASSPRTGGGGVNSPLHF. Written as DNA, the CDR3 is TGTGCCAGCAGCCCACGGACAGGGGGCGGAGGTGTCAATTCACCCCTCCACTTT.